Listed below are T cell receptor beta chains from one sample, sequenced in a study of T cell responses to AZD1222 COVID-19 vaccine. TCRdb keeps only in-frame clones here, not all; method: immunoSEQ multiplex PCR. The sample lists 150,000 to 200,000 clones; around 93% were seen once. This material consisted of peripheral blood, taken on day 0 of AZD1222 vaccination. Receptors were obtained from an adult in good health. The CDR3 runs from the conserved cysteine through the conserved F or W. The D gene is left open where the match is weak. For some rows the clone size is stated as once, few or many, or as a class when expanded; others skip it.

DNA: TGCAGCGTACTAGACAGCGACTCCTACGAGCAGTACTTC; CDR3: CSVLDSDSYEQYF; D: .; size: .; J: TRBJ2-7; V: TRBV29-1
DNA: TGTGCCAGCAGCCTACCGGGACTAGGGATAGATACGCAGTATTTT; CDR3: CASSLPGLGIDTQYF; D: TRBD2; size: .; J: TRBJ2-3; V: TRBV3-1/TRBV3-2
DNA: TGTGCCACCGGGACTAGCGGGAGGGAAACCGGGGAGCTGTTTTTT; CDR3: CATGTSGRETGELFF; D: TRBD2; size: .; J: TRBJ2-2; V: TRBV24-1
DNA: TGTGCCAGCAGCGGAGGGACAGGGTGGAGCGAGCAGTACTTC; CDR3: CASSGGTGWSEQYF; D: TRBD1; size: .; J: TRBJ2-7; V: TRBV9
DNA: TGCGCCAGCAGCCAAGAAGGCTACGAGCAGTACTTC; CDR3: CASSQEGYEQYF; D: .; size: .; J: TRBJ2-7; V: TRBV4-1
DNA: TGTGCCAGTAACCGTCGGGGGAGCTCTGGAAACACCATATATTTT; CDR3: CASNRRGSSGNTIYF; D: .; size: .; J: TRBJ1-3; V: TRBV19
DNA: TGTGCCTGGATAAGGGGAAACACCATATATTTT; CDR3: CAWIRGNTIYF; D: .; size: .; J: TRBJ1-3; V: TRBV30
DNA: TGTGCCAGCAGTGAAGGGGGCGGGAGGACAGATACGCAGTATTTT; CDR3: CASSEGGGRTDTQYF; D: .; size: .; J: TRBJ2-3; V: TRBV21-1
DNA: TGTGCCTGGAGTGTTAGGGGGAGGGGATCTGGAAACACCATATATTTT; CDR3: CAWSVRGRGSGNTIYF; D: .; size: .; J: TRBJ1-3; V: TRBV30
DNA: TGTGCCAGTAGTTTTAGTAGACGACCCTACAATGAGCAGTTCTTC; CDR3: CASSFSRRPYNEQFF; D: .; size: once; J: TRBJ2-1; V: TRBV19
DNA: TGTGCCACCAGCGGGTTCGGGGGGAGGACCGGGGAGCTGTTTTTT; CDR3: CATSGFGGRTGELFF; D: TRBD2; size: .; J: TRBJ2-2; V: TRBV15
DNA: TGTGCCAGTTCTCACCGGGGGGGCCTGGCCGGGGAGCTGTTTTTT; CDR3: CASSHRGGLAGELFF; D: TRBD2; size: .; J: TRBJ2-2; V: TRBV19
DNA: TGTGCCAGCAGCTTATTTCCCGGGACTAGCAGTGAGCAGTTCTTC; CDR3: CASSLFPGTSSEQFF; D: TRBD2; size: .; J: TRBJ2-1; V: TRBV7-2
DNA: TGTGCCAGCAGCCCACACGCTACAGGGACTAATTCACCCCTCCACTTT; CDR3: CASSPHATGTNSPLHF; D: .; size: .; J: TRBJ1-6; V: TRBV7-3
DNA: TGCGCCAGCAGCCAAGGCGGGTATCAGCCCCAGCATTTT; CDR3: CASSQGGYQPQHF; D: .; size: .; J: TRBJ1-5; V: TRBV4-3
DNA: TGTGCCAGCAGCGTCTCCAGGGGGGGTAATTCACCCCTCCACTTT; CDR3: CASSVSRGGNSPLHF; D: TRBD1; size: .; J: TRBJ1-6; V: TRBV7-8
DNA: TGTGCCAGCATCCCCCCACTAGCGGGAGGGCCGGGTGAGCAGTTCTTC; CDR3: CASIPPLAGGPGEQFF; D: TRBD2; size: .; J: TRBJ2-1; V: TRBV6-2/TRBV6-3
DNA: TGTGCCAGCAGCCGATCCACAGGGGTCGAGCAGTACTTC; CDR3: CASSRSTGVEQYF; D: TRBD1; size: .; J: TRBJ2-7; V: TRBV5-8
DNA: TGTGCCAGCAGCTTACCAGGGGGCTCCTACGAGCAGTACTTC; CDR3: CASSLPGGSYEQYF; D: TRBD1; size: .; J: TRBJ2-7; V: TRBV3-1/TRBV3-2
DNA: TGTGCCAGCACCAGGGGGGGAGAGGGGACTGAAGCTTTCTTT; CDR3: CASTRGGEGTEAFF; D: TRBD1; size: once; J: TRBJ1-1; V: TRBV2
DNA: TGTGCCAGCAGCTCTAGCGGGAGCACACCTAGCACAGATACGCAGTATTTT; CDR3: CASSSSGSTPSTDTQYF; D: TRBD2; size: .; J: TRBJ2-3; V: TRBV28
DNA: TGCGCCAGCAGTGACTCAAGCCAGCCCCAGCATTTT; CDR3: CASSDSSQPQHF; D: .; size: .; J: TRBJ1-5; V: TRBV10-1
DNA: TGTGCCAGCACCGGGATGGGGAGAGACTACAATGAGCAGTTCTTC; CDR3: CASTGMGRDYNEQFF; D: .; size: .; J: TRBJ2-1; V: TRBV5-4
DNA: TGTGCCAGCAGCGGGACAGGGGGGGGCTATGGCTACACCTTC; CDR3: CASSGTGGGYGYTF; D: TRBD1; size: .; J: TRBJ1-2; V: TRBV3-1/TRBV3-2
DNA: TGTGCCTGGAGTTGGACAGAGCTACAATTTGAAGCTTTCTTT; CDR3: CAWSWTELQFEAFF; D: .; size: .; J: TRBJ1-1; V: TRBV30
DNA: TGTGCCAGCATCGGCAGAATTAACACTGAAGCTTTCTTT; CDR3: CASIGRINTEAFF; D: .; size: .; J: TRBJ1-1; V: TRBV19
DNA: TGCGCCAGCAGCTTTGGTCAGATAGCGGGGGGGTCCCACGAGCAGTACTTC; CDR3: CASSFGQIAGGSHEQYF; D: TRBD2; size: .; J: TRBJ2-7; V: TRBV5-1
DNA: TGCGCCAGCAGGGACCCAACAGGGGTGCCCGGGGAGCTGTTTTTT; CDR3: CASRDPTGVPGELFF; D: TRBD1; size: .; J: TRBJ2-2; V: TRBV5-1
DNA: TGCAGTGCTCCACTAACCGCCGTCCAGTATTTT; CDR3: CSAPLTAVQYF; D: .; size: .; J: TRBJ2-3; V: TRBV20-1
DNA: TGTGCCAGCAGCCAAAGGACAGGGAAAGCCGAAGCTTTCTTT; CDR3: CASSQRTGKAEAFF; D: TRBD1; size: .; J: TRBJ1-1; V: TRBV14
DNA: TGTGCCAGCAGCCCCCGGGATGGCTCTGGAAACACCATATATTTT; CDR3: CASSPRDGSGNTIYF; D: .; size: .; J: TRBJ1-3; V: TRBV9
DNA: TGCAGTGCAGGGGATTTGGATATTATGTTCTTC; CDR3: CSAGDLDIMFF; D: .; size: .; J: TRBJ2-1; V: TRBV20-1
DNA: TGCGCCAGCAGTCAAATCCTACAGGGGGAAGTCTACGAGCAGTACTTC; CDR3: CASSQILQGEVYEQYF; D: TRBD1; size: .; J: TRBJ2-7; V: TRBV23-1
DNA: TGTGCCAGCAGTTATACAGGGGACGAGCAGTACTTC; CDR3: CASSYTGDEQYF; D: TRBD1; size: .; J: TRBJ2-7; V: TRBV5-6
DNA: TGTGCCATCAGGCCGGGTAAGGGCGGGAACACTGAAGCTTTCTTT; CDR3: CAIRPGKGGNTEAFF; D: .; size: .; J: TRBJ1-1; V: TRBV10-3
DNA: TGTGCCAGCAGCGCACAGGGCCATGGCTACACCTTC; CDR3: CASSAQGHGYTF; D: .; size: .; J: TRBJ1-2; V: TRBV5-6
DNA: TGTGCCAGCTCACCAGCTACTGGACAGGGGCCAAACTATGGCTACACCTTC; CDR3: CASSPATGQGPNYGYTF; D: TRBD1; size: .; J: TRBJ1-2; V: TRBV18
DNA: TGTGCCAGCAGCCTTCTTCCGGCCTATAGCGGGAGGGCCTCCCACGAGCAGTACTTC; CDR3: CASSLLPAYSGRASHEQYF; D: TRBD2; size: .; J: TRBJ2-7; V: TRBV5-4
DNA: TGTGCCAGCATGGGTTCTTATAGCAATCAGCCCCAGCATTTT; CDR3: CASMGSYSNQPQHF; D: .; size: .; J: TRBJ1-5; V: TRBV27
DNA: TGCAGCGTTGATTCGCCAGTGGACACTGAAGCTTTCTTT; CDR3: CSVDSPVDTEAFF; D: .; size: once; J: TRBJ1-1; V: TRBV29-1
DNA: TGTGCCAGCTCAAAGGATCAAGGCTATGGCTACACCTTC; CDR3: CASSKDQGYGYTF; D: .; size: .; J: TRBJ1-2; V: TRBV18
DNA: TGTGCCAGCAGCCCATCAGGGGGGGAGTACCAAGAGACCCAGTACTTC; CDR3: CASSPSGGEYQETQYF; D: .; size: .; J: TRBJ2-5; V: TRBV11-2
DNA: TGTGCCAGCAGCCTGCAGGGGGTCAATCAGCCCCAGCATTTT; CDR3: CASSLQGVNQPQHF; D: TRBD1; size: .; J: TRBJ1-5; V: TRBV5-5
DNA: TGTGCCAGCAGTTTATCCGGCCCGGCTAATCAGCCCCAGCATTTT; CDR3: CASSLSGPANQPQHF; D: .; size: .; J: TRBJ1-5; V: TRBV27
DNA: TGTGCCAGCAGCGTAAATAGACCAACCCCCAACTATGGCTACACCTTC; CDR3: CASSVNRPTPNYGYTF; D: .; size: .; J: TRBJ1-2; V: TRBV9
DNA: TGTGCCAGCACCCTGGACAGGGGGAAGAATGAGCAGTTCTTC; CDR3: CASTLDRGKNEQFF; D: TRBD1; size: .; J: TRBJ2-1; V: TRBV28
DNA: TGCGCCAGCAGCTTGGACGGGACAAACAATGAGCAGTTCTTC; CDR3: CASSLDGTNNEQFF; D: .; size: .; J: TRBJ2-1; V: TRBV5-1
DNA: TGTGCCAGCAGCTCGGGACTAGCGGGGAATAAAGCCGAGCAGTACTTC; CDR3: CASSSGLAGNKAEQYF; D: TRBD2; size: .; J: TRBJ2-7; V: TRBV7-9
DNA: TGTGCCAGCAGCCAGCATCTTATACCGGGACAGCGCGTCTATGGCTACACCTTC; CDR3: CASSQHLIPGQRVYGYTF; D: .; size: .; J: TRBJ1-2; V: TRBV21-1
DNA: TGTGCCAGCAGTTATTTAGGGACGGGAGGTTGGCCCCAGCATTTT; CDR3: CASSYLGTGGWPQHF; D: .; size: .; J: TRBJ1-5; V: TRBV6-5
DNA: TGTGCCAGCAGCGCACTAGCGGACCCAACCGGGGAGCTGTTTTTT; CDR3: CASSALADPTGELFF; D: TRBD2; size: .; J: TRBJ2-2; V: TRBV9
DNA: TGTGCCAGCAGTCTCCCCCCTGGATTGGGCTACAATGAGCAGTTCTTC; CDR3: CASSLPPGLGYNEQFF; D: .; size: .; J: TRBJ2-1; V: TRBV6-2/TRBV6-3
DNA: TGCAGCGTCCAACGGGGGACAGGGACTGAAAAACTGTTTTTT; CDR3: CSVQRGTGTEKLFF; D: TRBD1; size: few; J: TRBJ1-4; V: TRBV29-1
DNA: TGTGCCAGCAGCTTCGTAGTGTTTTTT; CDR3: CASSFVVFF; D: .; size: .; J: TRBJ1-4; V: TRBV5-4
DNA: TGTGCCACCGTCGGACAGGGAGGAACTGAAGCTTTCTTT; CDR3: CATVGQGGTEAFF; D: TRBD1; size: .; J: TRBJ1-1; V: TRBV10-3